Following are 32 T cell receptor beta chains from one sample sequenced in a study of T cell responses to AZD1222 COVID-19 vaccine. Sequencing used immunoSEQ multiplex PCR; TCRdb keeps in-frame clones, though not all of them. The table lists 140,000 to 150,000 clones, under 95% of them singletons. Sequenced here: peripheral blood, sampled on day 0 of AZD1222 vaccination. Source of these receptors: an adult in good health.

The V call is TRBV6-5, the J call TRBJ1-2; tentatively, D is TRBD1 (5 bases). The V gene's germline CDR1 is MNHEY and CDR2 SVGAGI. The CDR3 covers 14 residues. Trimming removed 0 bases at V and 7 bases at J, with 12 bases between. CDR3 coding DNA: TGTGCCAGCAGTTACTCCGGGTGGGGCTCTGGCTACACCTTC. It encodes CASSYSGWGSGYTF.

This chain uses TRBV12-5 with TRBJ2-7; perhaps TRBD1 as D (6 bases). The germline V and J ends were trimmed by 0 bases and 3 bases, with 9 bases remaining between them. The CDR3 runs to 14 residues. Germline values: CDR1 LGHNT, CDR2 FRNRAP. CDR3 residues: CASGLVNRVYEQYF. In nucleotides, the CDR3 is TGTGCTAGTGGTTTGGTTAACAGGGTCTACGAGCAGTACTTC.

Only a few counts were recorded for this clone. V is TRBV9 and J is TRBJ1-6; D is unresolved. Germline values: CDR1 SGDLS, CDR2 YYNGEE. V shed 0 bases and J shed 11 bases, with 15 bases lying between them. The CDR3 length is 15 residues. The CDR3: CASSVDGGGQAPLHF. The CDR3 coding sequence is TGTGCCAGCAGCGTAGATGGCGGCGGGCAGGCACCCCTCCACTTT. Variable domain in full (rest from reference TRBV9 and TRBJ1-6): DSGVTQTPKHLITATGQRVTLRCSPRSGDLSVYWYQQSLDQGLQFLIQYYNGEERAKGNILERFSAQQFPDLHSELNLSSLELGDSALYFCASSVDGGGQAPLHFGNGTRLTVT.

The rearrangement joins TRBV11-2 to TRBJ2-3; TRBD2 matches at 9 bases. The V gene's germline CDR1 is SGHAT and CDR2 FQNNGV. J gave up 4 bases and V 1 base, and 6 bases lay outside the gene matches. CDR3 size: 16 residues. Here the CDR3 DNA reads TGTGCCAGCAGCTTAGGACTAGCGGTGACCCCAGATACGCAGTATTTT. It codes for CASSLGLAVTPDTQYF. Full variable domain (outside the CDR3, taken from reference TRBV11-2 and TRBJ2-3): EAGVAQSPRYKIIEKRQSVAFWCNPISGHATLYWYQQILGQGPKLLIQFQNNGVVDDSQLPKDRFSAERLKGVDSTLKIQPAKLEDSAVYLCASSLGLAVTPDTQYFGPGTRLTVL.

The chain recombines TRBV6-1 with TRBJ1-2; unclear D gene. CDR1 and CDR2 from the germline V gene are MNHNS and SASEGT. This CDR3 has 14 residues. Trimming pared 2 bases from V and 4 bases from J, leaving 11 bases between. In nucleotides, the CDR3 is TGTGCCAGCAGTGAATATAGGTCCTTCTATGGCTACACCTTC. Its translation is CASSEYRSFYGYTF.

J is TRBJ2-7 and V is TRBV5-1; D is unclear. V dropped 7 bases and J dropped 6 bases, with 14 bases sitting between them. This CDR3 region has 12 residues. Per the germline V gene, CDR1 is SGHRS and CDR2 is YFSETQ. CDR3 DNA: TGCGCCAGCCGTGATAATAGTGCCGAGCAGTACTTC. Translation gives CASRDNSAEQYF.

The rearrangement uses TRBV29-1 and TRBJ1-2; D possibly corresponds to TRBD1 (6 bases). Trimming removed 2 bases at V and 7 bases at J, with 23 bases between. This CDR3 has 16 residues. Germline V CDR1 and CDR2: SQVTM, ANQGSEA. For the CDR3, the DNA is TGCAGCGTTGAATTAGAATTACAGGGTCGTTTAAGTGGCTACACCTTC. This sequence encodes CSVELELQGRLSGYTF.

The chain links TRBV25-1 to TRBJ2-7, with 9 bases lining up with TRBD1. Germline assignment: CDR1 MGHDK and CDR2 SYGVNS. J lost 3 bases, V lost 5 bases, and 8 bases had no gene match. The CDR3 runs 15 residues. The CDR3 spells CASSPTGGLFYEQYF. The DNA for the CDR3 is TGTGCCAGCAGTCCGACAGGGGGTTTATTCTACGAGCAGTACTTC.

The chain recombines TRBV7-2 with TRBJ1-5; D unclear. V was trimmed by 0 bases and J by 4 bases, leaving 4 bases between them. This CDR3 contains 13 residues. Germline values: CDR1 SGHTA, CDR2 FQGNSA. The CDR3 DNA reads TGTGCCAGCAGCTTAGCGAAGAATCAGCCCCAGCATTTT. This sequence encodes CASSLAKNQPQHF.

The chain combines TRBV15 with TRBJ1-1, with a possible D match to TRBD1 (5 bases). V lost 3 bases and J lost 8, with 7 bases in between. This CDR3 has 11 amino acids. Looked up from germline, CDR1 is LNHNV and CDR2 is YYDKDF (reference sequence). CDR3 DNA: TGTGCCACCAGCAGCCCAGGGGAAGCTTTCTTT. It is translated as CATSSPGEAFF.

There are a few counts of this clone. The chain couples TRBV19 to TRBJ1-4, with 7 bases lining up with TRBD1. Unmatched junction bases numbered 5, after V lost 5 bases and J lost 2 bases. CDR3 length: 15 amino acids. The V gene's germline CDR1 is LNHDA and CDR2 SQIVND (reference sequence). The CDR3 here is CASSPVRGTNEKLFF. The CDR3 nucleotides read TGTGCCAGTAGTCCCGTCAGGGGGACTAATGAAAAACTGTTTTTT.

This clone appeared a single time. The gene calls are TRBV6-5 and TRBJ2-3; TRBD1 matches at 7 bases. CDR3 length: 16 residues. Losses at the gene ends were 0 bases for V and 2 bases for J; bases not matched to a gene: 5. Germline CDR1 is MNHEY and CDR2 is SVGAGI. CDR3 protein: CASSYSKGGVTDTQYF. The CDR3 bases are TGTGCCAGCAGTTACTCGAAAGGGGGCGTCACAGATACGCAGTATTTT.

This clone was counted only a few times. The chain combines TRBV6-5 with TRBJ1-2; D is perhaps TRBD1 (5 bases). Trimming removed 6 bases from V and 8 bases from J, with 16 bases in between. CDR1 and CDR2 from the germline V gene are MNHEY and SVGAGI. This CDR3 comprises 13 residues. CDR3 region: CASRGTGDHGYTF. The CDR3 nucleotides are TGTGCCAGCAGGGGGACCGGAGATCACGGCTACACCTTC.

This sequence joins TRBV5-6 and TRBJ2-2, with D possibly matching TRBD2 (5 bases). The V end was cut by 2 bases, the J end by 2 bases, with 13 bases between. In germline, CDR1 is SGHDT, CDR2 YYEEEE. CDR3 size: 16 residues. The CDR3 is CASSFRGSSNTGELFF. The CDR3 DNA reads as TGTGCCAGCAGCTTCCGGGGTAGTAGTAACACCGGGGAGCTGTTTTTT. Full variable domain (outside the CDR3, taken from reference TRBV5-6 and TRBJ2-2): DAGVTQSPTHLIKTRGQQVTLRCSPKSGHDTVSWYQQALGQGPQFIFQYYEEEERQRGNFPDRFSGHQFPNYSSELNVNALLLGDSALYLCASSFRGSSNTGELFFGEGSRLTVL.

The chain recombines TRBV19 with TRBJ1-5; weak D call: TRBD1 (5 bases). The CDR3 loop spans 14 amino acids. The V gene's germline CDR1 is LNHDA and CDR2 SQIVND (reference sequence). Trimming removed 8 bases at V and 1 base at J, with 12 bases between. The CDR3 spells CASSLQGSNQPQHF. CDR3 DNA: TGTGCCAGTTCCCTGCAGGGCAGCAATCAGCCCCAGCATTTT.

The chain carries TRBV2 and TRBJ1-2; D gene unclear. Per the germline V gene, CDR1 is SNHLY and CDR2 is FYNNEI. V was trimmed by 2 bases and J by 4 bases, leaving 14 bases between them. The CDR3 has 15 residues. CDR3: CASSEQSNGRYGYTF. The CDR3 DNA follows: TGTGCCAGCAGTGAACAATCAAATGGTCGCTATGGCTACACCTTC.

J is TRBJ2-2 and V is TRBV2; D gene unclear. This CDR3 region has 13 residues. Trimming took off 4 bases at V and 5 bases at J, with 8 bases between the two ends. The V gene's germline CDR1 is SNHLY and CDR2 FYNNEI. The CDR3 DNA is TGTGCCAGCAGTGCTCACGGAACCGGGGAGCTGTTTTTT. This codes for CASSAHGTGELFF.

This clone has just one count. The chain combines TRBV6-5 with TRBJ2-3; 10 bases line up with TRBD2. The CDR3 consists of 16 residues. Unmatched junction bases numbered 10, after V lost 4 bases and J lost 6 bases. Germline V gene lookup returns CDR1 MNHEY and CDR2 SVGAGI. The CDR3 protein is CASSLGLAQMGDTQYF. The CDR3 coding sequence is TGTGCCAGCAGTTTGGGACTAGCGCAGATGGGTGATACGCAGTATTTT.

This clone was counted a few times. The gene calls are TRBV9 and TRBJ2-1, with 7 bases fitting TRBD1. V lost 2 bases, J lost 2 bases, and 7 bases stayed unmatched. This CDR3 region has 16 residues. Germline assignment: CDR1 SGDLS and CDR2 YYNGEE. CDR3 sequence reads: CASSVSGQGAYNEQFF. The CDR3 bases are TGTGCCAGCAGCGTCTCTGGCCAGGGGGCCTACAATGAGCAGTTCTTC.

The rearrangement joins TRBV5-1 to TRBJ1-4; D unclear. V gave up 4 bases and J gave up 0 bases, with 10 bases separating them. Germline V CDR1 and CDR2: SGHRS, YFSETQ. This CDR3 contains 15 residues. The chain's CDR3 is CASSPADATNEKLFF. The DNA of the CDR3 is TGCGCCAGCAGCCCCGCGGACGCAACTAATGAAAAACTGTTTTTT.

This clone was observed a single time. The rearrangement uses TRBV3-1 (or the pseudogene TRBV3-2) and TRBJ1-1; the D is unclear. Germline assignment: CDR1 LGHDT and CDR2 YNNKEL (reference sequence). The CDR3 totals 13 residues. Trimming took off 4 bases at V and 5 bases at J, with 11 bases between the two ends. CDR3 region: CASSLSGRTEAFF. CDR3 DNA sequence: TGTGCCAGCAGCCTTTCGGGTAGGACTGAAGCTTTCTTT.

This sequence joins TRBV11-2 and TRBJ2-1; D uncertain. Germline CDR1 SGHAT, CDR2 FQNNGV. Deletions cut 7 bases from V and 5 bases from J, with 18 bases between. The CDR3 runs to 15 residues. CDR3 DNA sequence: TGTGCCAGCACCTCGCCCGGACGTCGGGACAATGAGCAGTTCTTC. This encodes CASTSPGRRDNEQFF.

J is TRBJ2-1 and V is TRBV7-9, with D unresolved. With 6 bases removed from V and 0 bases from J, the gap between germline ends came to 24 bases. The germline gives CDR1 SEHNR, CDR2 FQNEAQ (reference sequence). The CDR3 has 19 residues. CDR3 in DNA: TGTGCCAGCAGTCCCTCCACCCCGATACCCCGGAGCTCCTACAATGAGCAGTTCTTC. Protein product: CASSPSTPIPRSSYNEQFF.

In this sample, this clone turned up once. The chain couples TRBV18 to TRBJ2-7; no definite D call. Trimming shortened V by 5 bases and J by 4 bases, and 18 bases separated the two germline ends. Germline CDR1 reads KGHSH; CDR2 reads LQKENI. This CDR3 contains 15 residues. The CDR3 coding sequence is TGTGCCAGCTCATCCGACACCTTCGTCGGTTACGAGCAGTACTTC. Amino acids: CASSSDTFVGYEQYF.

This clone showed up just once. The chain is built from TRBV29-1 and TRBJ1-2; no firm D call. V was cut by 4 bases and J by 3 bases, with 9 bases left in between. Germline V gene sequence: CDR1 SQVTM, CDR2 ANQGSEA. The CDR3 is 12 residues long. This chain's CDR3 is CSVGSAYYGYTF. CDR3 bases: TGCAGCGTTGGGTCGGCGTACTATGGCTACACCTTC.

The chain uses TRBV18 and TRBJ2-7; D gene unclear. V dropped 1 base and J dropped 6 bases, with 10 bases sitting between them. The length of the CDR3 is 13 residues. The germline V gene encodes CDR1 KGHSH and CDR2 LQKENI. The CDR3 here is CASSPQKQSEQYF. The CDR3 region has the DNA TGTGCCAGCTCACCACAGAAACAGAGCGAGCAGTACTTC.

The chain uses TRBV12-3 or TRBV12-4 and TRBJ1-3, with D uncertain. V lost 7 bases and J lost 0, with 4 bases in between. The CDR3 contains 12 residues. DNA of the CDR3: TGTGCCAGCACCCCCTCTGGAAACACCATATATTTT. As protein: CASTPSGNTIYF.

This clone is a singleton in its sample. This sequence joins TRBV6-5 and TRBJ1-1; perhaps TRBD1 as D (5 bases). The CDR3 spans 15 residues. The V end was cut by 10 bases, the J end by 5 bases, with 23 bases between. Looked up from germline, CDR1 is MNHEY and CDR2 is SVGAGI. CDR3 sequence (DNA): TGTGCCACGCAAACGGGAGGGGAGGGGACGACTGAAGCTTTCTTT. Translated, it gives CATQTGGEGTTEAFF.

The rearrangement uses TRBV11-2 and TRBJ2-3, with 9 bases fitting TRBD2. Germline V CDR1 and CDR2: SGHAT, FQNNGV. The V gene end was trimmed by 5 bases and the J gene end by 0 bases; junction bases not matched to a gene: 15. The CDR3 consists of 19 residues. Here the CDR3 DNA reads TGTGCCAGCAGCGCCCGCCGGTTGGGACTAGCCCGAAGCACAGATACGCAGTATTTT. Protein product: CASSARRLGLARSTDTQYF.

This clone was detected only once. The chain uses TRBV2 and TRBJ2-4; the D call may be TRBD1 or TRBD2 (5 bases each). Germline V CDR1 and CDR2: SNHLY, FYNNEI. This CDR3 is 15 amino acids long. Between the trimmed V and J ends, which lost 7 bases and 8 bases, there was a span of 21 bases. The CDR3 spells CASNEGSGRSDIQYF. Written as DNA, the CDR3 is TGTGCCAGCAATGAGGGGTCGGGAAGGTCGGACATTCAGTACTTC. The whole variable domain, remainder taken from reference TRBV2 and TRBJ2-4, is EPEVTQTPSHQVTQMGQEVILRCVPISNHLYFYWYRQILGQKVEFLVSFYNNEISEKSEIFDDQFSVERPDGSNFTLKIRSTKLEDSAMYFCASNEGSGRSDIQYFGAGTRLSVL.

The chain links TRBV19 to TRBJ1-6; the D is unclear. There are 13 residues in the CDR3. Germline CDR1 LNHDA, CDR2 SQIVND (reference sequence). V was clipped by 2 bases and J by 7 bases, with 6 bases between them. As DNA, the CDR3 is TGTGCCAGTAGTATAAAGGAGAATTCACCCCTCCACTTT. Translation gives CASSIKENSPLHF.

With respect to this clone: Since a much larger clone is just one base distant, this may be a read error. Distinct nucleotide sequences in the sample also encode this CDR3. The chain carries TRBV2 and TRBJ2-3; no definite D call. This CDR3 spans 14 amino acids. CDR1 is SNHLY and CDR2 is FYNNEI in the germline V gene. V dropped 3 bases and J dropped 2 bases, with 9 bases sitting between them. The CDR3 nucleotides read TGTGCCAGCAGTGAGAACAGAGACACAGATACGCAGTATTTT. It encodes CASSENRDTDTQYF.